Following are 10 T cell receptor beta chains from one sample sequenced in a study of cytotoxic CD8 clonotypes in ibrutinib-treated CLL. Measured with immunoSEQ multiplex PCR; TCRdb has only the in-frame clones, and not every one. The sample comprises fewer than 100,000 clones, about 86% of which are singletons, and less than 6.5% rests with the top ten. The specimen comprised PBMCs, sampled before ibrutinib treatment. These receptors were taken from a human donor with chronic lymphocytic leukemia.

This chain links TRBV5-1 with TRBJ2-1, with 11 bases identical to TRBD2. V shed 4 bases, J shed 6 bases, and the junction held 21 bases outside the gene matches. The CDR3 has 20 amino acids. Germline CDR1 is SGHRS and CDR2 is YFSETQ. The CDR3 spells CASSPGMWYRGTSGLNEQFF. CDR3 DNA sequence: TGCGCCAGCAGCCCCGGGATGTGGTACCGTGGGACTAGCGGCCTCAATGAGCAGTTCTTC.

The V call is TRBV10-3, the J call TRBJ2-7; D is ambiguous. CDR1 is ENHRY and CDR2 is SYGVKD in the germline V gene. CDR3 length equals 11 residues. V lost 5 bases to trimming and J lost 5 bases, with 7 bases between them. The CDR3 DNA reads as TGTGCCATCAGTTATAAAAACGAGCAGTACTTC. Translating it yields CAISYKNEQYF.

This chain links TRBV27 with TRBJ1-2; 8 bases align to TRBD1. V dropped 5 bases and J dropped 3; count of bases not matched to a gene: 8. CDR3 length: 15 residues. Germline loops: CDR1 MNHEY, CDR2 SMNVEV (reference sequence). The CDR3 here is CASSKGQGFYYGYTF. Here the CDR3 DNA reads TGTGCCAGCAGTAAAGGACAGGGTTTCTACTATGGCTACACCTTC.

The count of this clone is one. This chain's CDR3 is CASSLDRGRWEAFF. CDR3 sequence (DNA): TGTGCCAGCAGCCTGGACAGGGGGCGGTGGGAAGCTTTCTTT. The rearrangement links TRBV5-4 to TRBJ1-1; TRBD1 matches 11 bases. Germline V gene lookup returns CDR1 SGHNT and CDR2 YYREEE (reference sequence). V dropped 4 bases and J dropped 8; count of bases not matched to a gene: 7. The CDR3 sequence is 14 residues long.

This rearrangement joins TRBV7-6 to TRBJ1-1; 7 nucleotides line up with TRBD1. This CDR3 has 13 residues. Trimming took 4 bases from V and 7 from J; bases not matched to a gene: 6. CDR1 and CDR2 (germline): SGHVS, FNYEAQ. The CDR3 region is CASSSEDRYEAFF. CDR3 coding DNA: TGTGCCAGCAGCTCTGAGGACAGGTATGAAGCTTTCTTT.

The J gene is TRBJ2-7, the V gene TRBV6-1; 10 positions agree with TRBD2. The ends lost 7 bases at V and 5 bases at J; junction bases unmatched: 11. The CDR3 consists of 15 residues. Germline loops: CDR1 MNHNS, CDR2 SASEGT. The CDR3 nucleotides read TGTGCCAGCACCCTATCTAGCGGGAGCTTTAACGAGCAGTACTTC. Amino acid sequence: CASTLSSGSFNEQYF.

The gene calls are TRBV30 and TRBJ2-7; 7 bases match TRBD2. The CDR3 consists of 17 residues. CDR1 and CDR2 (germline): GTSNPN, SVGIG (reference sequence). Losses at the gene ends were 3 bases for V and 1 base for J; bases not matched to a gene: 15. The CDR3 reads CAWRVLVGGSGSYEQYF. In DNA, the CDR3 is TGTGCCTGGAGGGTTTTGGTTGGCGGGAGCGGGTCCTACGAGCAGTACTTC.

The chain links TRBV6-5 to TRBJ1-5; D call uncertain. The V end was cut by 0 bases, the J end by 6 bases, with 6 bases between. Germline CDR1 is MNHEY and CDR2 is SVGAGI. This CDR3 contains 13 residues. CDR3 sequence reads: CASSYSPGQPQHF. In nucleotides, the CDR3 is TGTGCCAGCAGTTACTCCCCGGGTCAGCCCCAGCATTTT.

The chain has TRBV12-5 and TRBJ1-1; TRBD1 matches 8 bases. The trim removed 3 bases at V and 2 bases at J, leaving 5 bases unmatched. The CDR3 length is 15 residues. CDR1 is LGHNT and CDR2 is FRNRAP in the germline V gene. CDR3 in DNA: TGTGCTAGTGGTTTCCGGGACAGGTTAAACACTGAAGCTTTCTTT. Residues: CASGFRDRLNTEAFF.

The chain uses TRBV20-1 and TRBJ1-2, with D unresolved. Germline V gene sequence: CDR1 DFQATT, CDR2 SNEGSKA (reference sequence). CDR3 size: 11 residues. V was trimmed by 6 bases and J by 4 bases, leaving 9 bases between them. The CDR3: CSAGFGYGYTF. The DNA of the CDR3 is TGCAGTGCGGGTTTTGGCTATGGCTACACCTTC.